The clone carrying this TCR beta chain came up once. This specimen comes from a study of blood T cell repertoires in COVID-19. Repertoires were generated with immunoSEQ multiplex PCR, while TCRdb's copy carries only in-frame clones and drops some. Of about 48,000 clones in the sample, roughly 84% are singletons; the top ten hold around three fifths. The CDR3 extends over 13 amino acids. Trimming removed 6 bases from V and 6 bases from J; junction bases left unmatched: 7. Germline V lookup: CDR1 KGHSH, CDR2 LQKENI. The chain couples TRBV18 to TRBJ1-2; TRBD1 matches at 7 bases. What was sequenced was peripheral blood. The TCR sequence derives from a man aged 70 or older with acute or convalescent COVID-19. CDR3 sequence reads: CASSGQESDGYTF. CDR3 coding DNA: TGTGCCAGCTCCGGACAGGAGTCAGATGGCTACACCTTC. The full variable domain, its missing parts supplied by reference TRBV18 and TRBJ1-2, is NAGVMQNPRHLVRRRGQEARLRCSPMKGHSHVYWYRQLPEEGLKFMVYLQKENIIDESGMPKERFSAEFPKEGPSILRIQQVVRGDSAAYFCASSGQESDGYTFGSGTRLTVV.